The T cell receptor beta chain described here comes from a study of blood T cell repertoires in COVID-19 (dated by TCRdb to 2020 to 2022). Regarding the complete study: Samples covering the acute and convalescent phases of COVID-19 were provided by collaborators in the United States, Italy and Spain. The repertoires were made available in a free public database intended to serve as a resource for research on the immune response to SARS-CoV-2. The prospective study material was composed of cDNA or gDNA derived from T cells, B-cell-depleted T cells, or PBMCs. Where available, HLA class I and class II types were taken from metadata supplied by the sample provider and were not determined by assay-based typing. Nearly every sample came with metadata listing a de-identified subject ID, COVID-19 status, age in years and sex. The dataset comprised deeply sampled blood TCRbeta repertoires from subjects exposed to, actively infected with, or recovered from COVID-19. The samples were drawn from two sources: the first 160 participants of the ongoing ImmuneRACE study, and some 1,300 subjects contributed by 6 global collaborators. The research as a whole found: The amount of clinical and demographic metadata varied by source and participant and was provided uncurated.

With regard to this clone: Its antigen is unknown. No much larger clone is present one base from it, and per-base qualities are unavailable.

Based on the germline V gene, the CDR1 and CDR2 sequences are SGDLS and YYNGEE. The CDR3 numbers 15 residues from cysteine through phenylalanine. Of the read, only the CDR3 DNA is kept; its 45 bases are in frame from base 1. The V end loses 4 bases and the J end loses 0 bases, and a stretch of 13 bases separates them. Whole blood was collected in K2EDTA tubes by collaborating institutions according to the institutions' own protocols. For TCRbeta analysis, collaborators shipped samples as frozen whole blood, isolated PBMCs, or DNA extracted from either of those sample types. The immunoSEQ Assay, a bias-controlled multiplex PCR, was used to amplify TCRbeta CDR3 regions from genomic DNA. For the original study's pipeline: Within the assay, amplification of reference gene primers was used to estimate how many nucleated cells each sample contained. To quantify the absolute abundance of each unique TCRbeta CDR3 rearrangement, sequence reads were collapsed and filtered. For each sample, productive Simpson clonality was calculated as the square root of Simpson's diversity index across productive rearrangements. Not all clones reach the TCRdb copy of this immuneACCESS table, which keeps in-frame sequences only. Checked studies attribute under half of the gap to unresolved V genes and leave the rest unexplained. That table furnishes V, J and clone size, whereas the DNA furnished D and trimming. Present in this sample are roughly 100,000 clones, around 92% of which were seen just once. About 3.9% of the sample belongs to the ten largest clones.

The V and J genes are TRBV9 and TRBJ1-1; TRBD1 is possibly the D segment (5 matching bases). Sequencing input: peripheral blood. This TCR came from a man in his late teens or twenties with acute or convalescent COVID-19. The nucleotides are TGTGCCAGCAGCTTATGGGGGGAAATGAACACTGAAGCTTTCTTT. It encodes CASSLWGEMNTEAFF.